A single TCR beta chain is shown here with its context. No antigen is known for it. The input lacks base qualities; no much larger clone sits a single base away. For TCRbeta CDR3 sequencing, genomic DNA from the sorted cells was extracted using the QIAGEN DNeasy Blood and Tissue Kit. Through immunoSEQ, high-throughput TCRbeta CDR3 sequencing was done commercially, including PCR amplification with internal controls and bias correction. The published analysis was carried out like this. Unique productive TCRbeta sequences were defined by CDR3 nucleotide sequence where primers matched, and otherwise by CDR3 amino acid sequence together with Vbeta and Jbeta genes. To correct for sorting error, sequences found in more than one sorted population at a frequency ratio of 2:1 or less were discarded, and the remaining shared sequences were assigned to the population with the higher frequency. Sequences were defined as donor-reactive when expanded at least 5-fold in CFSE-low cells versus unstimulated cells and present at a frequency of at least 0.01% in CFSE-low cells. Repertoire divergence was quantified by Jensen-Shannon divergence calculated from the top 100 TCRbeta sequences ranked by frequency. When a sample had multiple sequencing runs, each run was corrected for sorting error separately and the runs were then pooled. TCRdb took over this immuneACCESS table, retaining in-frame rearrangements with V and J assigned. Such tables are incomplete; in checked studies, under half of the missing clones stem from an unresolved V gene, and the remainder is unexplained. D and trimming were read from the DNA, whereas the V and J calls and clone size are those reported in that table. The sample table shows about 21,000 clones, and around 85% are seen once. The ten largest make up roughly 26% of the sample.

This entry is derived from a study of Tregs in tolerant kidney transplant recipients (dated by TCRdb to between 2018 and 2020). Study-level background: The study applied TCRbeta sequencing to find donor-specific regulatory T cells before combined kidney and bone marrow transplantation and then followed those same cells after transplant. Study-level results and caveats: PCR primers changed over time for some patients, so nucleotide-level comparison across those patients' samples was not possible. In tolerant patients, the expansion of donor-specific Tregs was greater than global Treg expansion, suggesting that the expansion was antigen-driven rather than nonspecific. Expanding Tregs with activated donor B cells appeared to identify the most biologically relevant and donor-specific TCRbeta repertoire. Because only a small number of patients were included, the study had limitations, and the results will need to be validated in larger populations as well as under other immunosuppression protocols. Although technical replication error seemed to be minimal, the question of biological reproducibility was not addressed directly.

The germline V gene sets CDR1 to SGHTA and CDR2 to FQGTGA. V is clipped by 5 bases and J by 6 bases, and the sequence between their germline boundaries is 16 bases long. Reading from cysteine to phenylalanine, the CDR3 counts 15 amino acids. Only the CDR3 portion is preserved as DNA: 45 bases, with reading frame beginning at the first base. Sample time point, as interpreted from the label and publication: 6 months after combined kidney and bone marrow transplant. Transplants used related donors with nonmyeloablative bone marrow transplantation; mixed chimerism was transient in the human trials. Thawed PBMCs were FACS-sorted into unstimulated Tregs (CD4+CD25+CD127-), CD4+ non-Tregs (CD4+CD25-), CD4 cells and CD8 cells. Patients were 4 combined kidney and bone marrow transplant recipients from the ITN036ST trial, and only these trial subjects had samples available. Healthy control blood was processed by Ficoll density gradient to PBMCs and cryopreserved; patient PBMCs were collected before and after transplant.

The sequence was collected from a human patient who received a combined kidney and bone marrow transplant. Because of the transplant, the T cells may be the graft donor's rather than the patient's own. Source: CD8+ T cells from blood (PBMCs), taken 6 months after the transplant. The V and J genes are TRBV7-3 and TRBJ2-2, with an unclear D gene assignment. The nucleotide sequence is TGTGCCAGCAGCCCCCAGGTTGTAGGTGCCGGGGAGCTGTTTTTT. Protein translation: CASSPQVVGAGELFF.